What follows are 21 T cell receptor beta chains derived from one specimen sequenced in a study of T-cell memory formation after mild COVID-19. TCRdb ran MiXCR on the 5' RACE reads and lists one entry per CDR3 protein. The profile shows 350,000 to 400,000 distinct CDR3 sequences, approximately 15% of them singletons. What was sequenced was PBMCs or a T cell subset sorted from them (not recorded which). These receptors came from a man aged 18 to 30 who had mild COVID-19 (a few samples of this study predate the infection). Cell type and time point are not known.

This clonotype has ten or more counts. The V and J genes are TRBV20-1 and TRBJ1-6, with 9 bases aligning to TRBD1. The trim removed 0 bases at V and 16 bases at J, leaving 4 bases unmatched. The germline V gene encodes CDR1 DFQATT and CDR2 SNEGSKA (reference sequence). The CDR3 totals 12 residues. CDR3 bases: TGCAGTGCTAGAGACCGGGACAGGGCTCTCCACTTT. Amino acids: CSARDRDRALHF.

This clonotype has only a few counts. The genes are TRBV20-1 and TRBJ2-7; tentative D call: TRBD2 (6 bases). CDR1 and CDR2 from the germline V gene are DFQATT and SNEGSKA (reference sequence). Deletions cut 3 bases from V and 0 bases from J, with 12 bases between. This CDR3 has 14 residues. CDR3 amino acids: CSASDRGSSYEQYF. The DNA of the CDR3 is TGCAGTGCTAGCGATCGGGGGAGCTCCTACGAGCAGTACTTC.

This clonotype was seen many times. Relative to the germline gene, one junction end is altered; a read error may explain this. This sequence joins TRBV4-1 and TRBJ1-1; D is undetermined. The germline gives CDR1 MGHRA, CDR2 YSYEKL. This CDR3 region has 12 residues. The CDR3 sequence: CASSQVGTEAFF. In nucleotides, the CDR3 is TGTGCCAGCAGCCAAGTCGGCACTGAAGCTTTCTTT.

This clonotype was seen many times. This chain links TRBV5-1 with TRBJ2-7; D gene uncertain. The V and J ends lost 3 bases and 2 bases respectively, with 12 bases between them. Germline V lookup: CDR1 SGHRS, CDR2 YFSETQ. This CDR3 spans 14 amino acids. The CDR3 coding sequence is TGCGCCAGCAGCTCAACCGGGCCGACCTACGAGCAGTACTTC. Translating it yields CASSSTGPTYEQYF.

This sequence joins TRBV4-3 and TRBJ2-1; a possible D gene is TRBD1 (6 bases). The CDR3 is made up of 13 amino acids. The V end was cut by 4 bases, the J end by 9 bases, with 13 bases between. Germline V lookup: CDR1 LGHNA, CDR2 YSLEER. This CDR3 is CASSPGVLGEQFF. CDR3 DNA: TGCGCCAGCAGCCCAGGGGTCTTAGGTGAGCAGTTCTTC.

This clonotype has just a few counts. V is TRBV5-5 and J is TRBJ2-7; 7 bases fit TRBD1. The CDR3 runs to 14 residues. Germline CDR1 is SGHKS and CDR2 is YYEKEE (reference sequence). V trimming: 4 bases; J trimming: 2 bases; junction bases outside the gene matches: 6. This chain's CDR3 is CASSVRQGAYEQYV. The CDR3 DNA sequence: TGTGCCAGCAGCGTCCGACAGGGAGCCTACGAGCAGTACGTC.

This clonotype was seen many times. The chain recombines TRBV9 with TRBJ2-7; a weak D match, TRBD2 (6 bases). This CDR3 has 15 amino acids. From germline, CDR1 is SGDLS and CDR2 YYNGEE. Between the trimmed V and J ends, which lost 0 bases and 2 bases, there was a span of 12 bases. The CDR3 DNA sequence: TGTGCCAGCAGCGTAGGCGGGACCTACACCTACGAGCAGTACTTC. As protein: CASSVGGTYTYEQYF.

The V and J genes are TRBV6-5 and TRBJ2-3, with D possibly being TRBD2 (7 bases). The CDR3 runs to 18 residues. V lost 2 bases, J lost 6 bases, and 24 bases lay in between. The germline V gene has CDR1 MNHEY and CDR2 SVGAGI. CDR3 sequence (DNA): TGTGCCAGCAGTTACCAACGACCTTTAGGGGGGGGCCGGGATACGCAGTATTTT. Its protein is CASSYQRPLGGGRDTQYF.

In its sample, this clonotype was seen a few times. J is TRBJ2-1 and V is TRBV4-1, with D tentatively TRBD1 (6 bases). The V gene lost 3 bases and the J gene lost 6 bases, with 15 bases spanning the gap. The length of the CDR3 is 15 residues. Per the germline V gene, CDR1 is MGHRA and CDR2 is YSYEKL. The CDR3 reads CASSQPGTTLNEQFF. The CDR3 DNA reads as TGCGCCAGCAGCCAGCCCGGGACAACCCTCAATGAGCAGTTCTTC.

This clonotype was recorded a few times. CDR3 nucleotide sequence: TGTGCCAGCAGCTCGACGGCAGGGGGTAGCAATCAGCCCCAGCATTTT. Translation: CASSSTAGGSNQPQHF. The chain employs TRBV2 and TRBJ1-5; 7 nucleotides line up with TRBD1. V lost 6 bases, J lost 0 bases, and 8 bases stayed unmatched. The CDR3 sequence is 16 residues long. Germline loops: CDR1 SNHLY, CDR2 FYNNEI.

This clonotype was counted between two and nine times. The chain joins TRBV9 to TRBJ2-5, with TRBD2 matching over 8 bases. CDR3 length: 14 amino acids. The germline V gene encodes CDR1 SGDLS and CDR2 YYNGEE. Trimming took 0 bases from V and 5 from J; bases not matched to a gene: 3. CDR3 sequence (DNA): TGTGCCAGCAGCGTAGGAAGCGGGGGCGAGACCCAGTACTTC. Amino acid sequence: CASSVGSGGETQYF.

In this sample, this clonotype turned up a few times. The V call is TRBV20-1, the J call TRBJ1-5, with 7 positions matching TRBD1. Germline V lookup: CDR1 DFQATT, CDR2 SNEGSKA (reference sequence). The CDR3 has 13 residues. The junction had 3 bases not matched to a gene; V was cut back by 6 bases and J by 1 base. CDR3 amino acids: CSAGTASNQPQHF. The CDR3 coding sequence is TGCAGTGCGGGGACAGCCAGCAATCAGCCCCAGCATTTT.

CDR3: CASSQGTVWNTEAFF. CDR3 bases: TGCGCCAGCAGCCAGGGGACAGTATGGAACACTGAAGCTTTCTTT. This chain links TRBV4-3 with TRBJ1-1; TRBD1 aligns across 7 bases. CDR1 and CDR2 from the germline V gene are LGHNA and YSLEER. This CDR3 contains 15 residues. V gave up 3 bases and J gave up 1 base; unmatched junction bases: 5.

The chain carries TRBV7-6 and TRBJ2-5; D not resolved. Germline CDR1 is SGHVS and CDR2 is FNYEAQ. V was shortened by 1 base and J by 5 bases, with 17 bases between the two germline ends. The CDR3 is made up of 16 amino acids. The CDR3 is CASSLEASRFEETQYF. The CDR3 DNA reads as TGTGCCAGCAGCTTAGAGGCTAGTAGGTTTGAGGAGACCCAGTACTTC.

This clonotype was picked up a small number of times. The rearrangement joins TRBV5-1 to TRBJ1-2; D gene ambiguous. The germline CDR1 and CDR2 sequences are SGHRS and YFSETQ. V lost 4 bases and J lost 5, with 15 bases in between. The CDR3 totals 14 residues. CDR3 region: CASSGAPLQYGYTF. The CDR3 coding sequence is TGCGCCAGCAGCGGCGCTCCGTTGCAATATGGCTACACCTTC. Combining the CDR3 with reference TRBV5-1 and TRBJ1-2 gives the whole variable domain KAGVTQTPRYLIKTRGQQVTLSCSPISGHRSVSWYQQTPGQGLQFLFEYFSETQRNKGNFPGRFSGRQFSNSRSEMNVSTLELGDSALYLCASSGAPLQYGYTFGSGTRLTVV.

The CDR3 sequence is CASDGESNYGYTF. The CDR3 nucleotides are TGTGCCAGCGATGGGGAATCTAACTATGGCTACACCTTC. This chain joins TRBV12-3 or TRBV12-4 and TRBJ1-2; D not resolved. The CDR3 loop spans 13 amino acids. Trimming shortened V by 8 bases and J by 0 bases, and 10 bases separated the two germline ends.

The J gene is TRBJ2-3, the V gene TRBV4-2, with 9 nucleotides matching TRBD2. The CDR3 spans 15 residues. V trimming: 1 base; J trimming: 2 bases; junction bases outside the gene matches: 1. From germline, CDR1 is LGHNA and CDR2 YNFKEQ. In DNA, the CDR3 is TGTGCCAGCAGCCAAGGCGGGGGGGACACAGATACGCAGTATTTT. Protein product: CASSQGGGDTDTQYF.

V is TRBV4-1 and J is TRBJ1-4; possibly TRBD1 for D (5 bases). V lost 4 bases and J lost 6, with 12 bases in between. The CDR3 is 14 residues long. Germline V lookup: CDR1 MGHRA, CDR2 YSYEKL. The CDR3 region has the DNA TGCGCCAGCAGCCCCGGACAAGGGGATGAAAAACTGTTTTTT. Translating it yields CASSPGQGDEKLFF.

This clonotype was recorded at least ten times. The chain links TRBV20-1 to TRBJ2-3, with D uncertain. With 3 bases removed from V and 6 bases from J, the gap between germline ends came to 10 bases. This CDR3 region has 12 residues. Germline V gene data show CDR1 as DFQATT and CDR2 as SNEGSKA (reference sequence). CDR3 nucleotide sequence: TGCAGTGCTAGTACCCCTTGGGATACGCAGTATTTT. It yields the protein CSASTPWDTQYF.

V is TRBV12-3 or TRBV12-4 and J is TRBJ1-5, with D hard to call. The V and J ends lost 7 bases and 6 bases respectively, with 16 bases between them. The CDR3 has 14 amino acids. The CDR3 coding sequence is TGTGCCAGCACCTTGACGAATCGGGCTCAGCCCCAGCATTTT. Translation: CASTLTNRAQPQHF.

The chain couples TRBV7-3 to TRBJ1-5; D uncertain. The V end was cut by 8 bases, the J end by 0 bases, with 11 bases between. The germline CDR1 and CDR2 sequences are SGHTA and FQGTGA. This CDR3 region has 14 residues. Here the CDR3 DNA reads TGTGCCAGCTCCTACGCCTATAGCAATCAGCCCCAGCATTTT. Its translation: CASSYAYSNQPQHF.